This T cell receptor beta chain was observed in a study of blood T cell repertoires in COVID-19. Study summary: Samples taken during acute and convalescent COVID-19 were collected in the United States, Italy and Spain. From T cells, B-cell-depleted T cells, or PBMCs came the material, which was cDNA or gDNA.

In its sample, this clone was seen a few times. The authors' processing: Estimation of nucleated cell counts relied on the amplification of reference gene primers. Data came from immunoSEQ multiplex PCR; TCRdb stores just in-frame clones and leaves some out. V, J and clone size derive from that table, while D and trimming were established from the DNA sequence. The sample yields 210,000 or so clones, roughly 78% seen once. The V end was cut by 7 bases, the J end by 1 base, with 10 bases between. Germline V lookup: CDR1 SNHLY, CDR2 FYNNEI. The CDR3 length is 14 residues. The chain uses TRBV2 and TRBJ2-2, with D possibly matching TRBD1 (6 bases). Sequenced sample: peripheral blood. The TCR comes from an elderly woman with active or convalescent COVID-19. In DNA, the CDR3 is TGTGCCAGCAATAAGGACAGGAACACCGGGGAGCTGTTTTTT. It specifies CASNKDRNTGELFF.